The rows below give T cell receptor beta chains drawn from one sample of a study of spatial heterogeneity in lung cancer. TCRdb reprocessed the 5' RACE reads with MiXCR, giving one entry per CDR3 protein. The table lists 75,000 or so distinct CDR3 sequences, under 8.5% of them singletons. Sequenced here: PBMCs, sampled at surgery. The receptors were sampled from a male donor with early-stage non-small cell lung cancer. Each CDR3 is given with its conserved first and last residue. A D gene is named only where the DNA matches it firmly. Not all rows give a size; the values are once, few, many and, for expanded clones, a class.

abundance: -; v_gene: TRBV10-3; d_gene: TRBD1; j_gene: TRBJ1-2; CDR3aa: CAISDMQGADYGYTF; CDR3nt: TGTGCCATCAGCGACATGCAGGGGGCAGACTATGGCTACACCTTC
abundance: -; v_gene: TRBV20-1; d_gene: -; j_gene: TRBJ1-2; CDR3aa: CSAREHSSNYGYTF; CDR3nt: TGCAGTGCTAGAGAGCACAGTAGTAACTATGGCTACACCTTC
abundance: many; v_gene: TRBV19; d_gene: -; j_gene: TRBJ2-7; CDR3aa: CASSIGQRSYEQYF; CDR3nt: TGTGCCAGTAGTATAGGACAGAGATCCTACGAGCAGTACTTC
abundance: few; v_gene: TRBV27; d_gene: TRBD2; j_gene: TRBJ2-7; CDR3aa: CASSFDPSGTYEQYF; CDR3nt: TGTGCCAGCAGTTTCGATCCGAGCGGGACCTACGAGCAGTACTTC
abundance: many; v_gene: TRBV2; d_gene: -; j_gene: TRBJ1-1; CDR3aa: CASKVVTEAFF; CDR3nt: TGTGCCAGCAAGGTGGTTACTGAAGCTTTCTTT
abundance: many; v_gene: TRBV2; d_gene: -; j_gene: TRBJ1-5; CDR3aa: CASSDRDQPQHF; CDR3nt: TGTGCCAGCAGTGATCGGGATCAGCCCCAGCATTTT
abundance: -; v_gene: TRBV5-6; d_gene: TRBD1; j_gene: TRBJ1-3; CDR3aa: CASSPAGTGGNTIYF; CDR3nt: TGTGCCAGCAGCCCAGCCGGGACAGGGGGAAACACCATATATTTT
abundance: many; v_gene: TRBV10-3; d_gene: TRBD2; j_gene: TRBJ2-2; CDR3aa: CAISVRAGGTTGELFF; CDR3nt: TGTGCCATCAGTGTTCGAGCGGGAGGAACCACCGGGGAGCTGTTTTTT
abundance: many; v_gene: TRBV4-2; d_gene: TRBD1; j_gene: TRBJ1-2; CDR3aa: CASSQAGTGNNYGYTF; CDR3nt: TGTGCCAGCAGCCAAGCCGGGACAGGGAATAACTATGGCTACACCTTC
abundance: -; v_gene: TRBV9; d_gene: -; j_gene: TRBJ2-7; CDR3aa: CASSPQEWYEQYF; CDR3nt: TGTGCCAGCAGCCCCCAAGAGTGGTACGAGCAGTACTTC
abundance: -; v_gene: TRBV5-1; d_gene: TRBD2; j_gene: TRBJ2-1; CDR3aa: CASSPTSASSYNEQFF; CDR3nt: TGCGCCAGCAGCCCTACTAGCGCCAGCTCCTACAATGAGCAGTTCTTC
abundance: many; v_gene: TRBV4-3; d_gene: -; j_gene: TRBJ2-3; CDR3aa: CASSQEGRVAGGTDTQYF; CDR3nt: TGCGCCAGCAGCCAAGAGGGTAGGGTCGCAGGGGGCACAGATACGCAGTATTTT